This T cell receptor beta chain came from a study of T cells in Graves' hyperthyroidism and ophthalmopathy. This CDR3 has 13 residues. Looked up from germline, CDR1 is SGHVS and CDR2 is FQNEAQ. V was clipped by 2 bases and J by 10 bases, with 12 bases between them. This clonotype showed up many times. Amplified regions were TCR beta CDR3 sequences from RNA transcripts. HTBI primers were used for first-round RT-PCR of the TCR CDR3. MiXCR, run by TCRdb on the multiplex PCR reads, gives a single entry per CDR3 protein. Here the sample spans approximately 400,000 distinct CDR3 sequences, around 13% being singletons.

Sequencing used blood. The source of this sequence is a woman in her fifties or sixties with Graves' hyperthyroidism. The chain employs TRBV7-8 and TRBJ2-1; no clear D. The CDR3 bases are TGTGCCAGCAGCTTACGAGGCTTCAGGGAGCAGTTCTTC. Translation gives CASSLRGFREQFF. Full variable domain (missing parts from reference TRBV7-8 and TRBJ2-1): GAGVSQSPRYKVAKRGQDVALRCDPISGHVSLFWYQQALGQGPEFLTYFQNEAQLDKSGLPSDRFFAERPEGSVSTLKIQRTQQEDSAVYLCASSLRGFREQFFGPGTRLTVL.